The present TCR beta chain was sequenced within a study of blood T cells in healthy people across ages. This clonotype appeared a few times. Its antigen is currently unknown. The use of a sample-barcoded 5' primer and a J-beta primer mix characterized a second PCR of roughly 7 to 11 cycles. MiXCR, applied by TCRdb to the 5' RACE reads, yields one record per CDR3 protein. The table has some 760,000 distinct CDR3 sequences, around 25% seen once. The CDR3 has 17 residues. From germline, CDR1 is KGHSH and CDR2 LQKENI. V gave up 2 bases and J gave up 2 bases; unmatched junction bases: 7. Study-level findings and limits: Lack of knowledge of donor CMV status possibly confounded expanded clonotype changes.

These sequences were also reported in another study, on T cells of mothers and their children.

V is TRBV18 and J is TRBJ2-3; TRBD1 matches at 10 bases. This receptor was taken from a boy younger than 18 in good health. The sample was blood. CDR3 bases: TGTGCCAGCTCACCATCGGACAGGGGGGTGTCCACAGATACGCAGTATTTT. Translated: CASSPSDRGVSTDTQYF.